This T cell receptor (beta chain) was sequenced in a study of blood T cell repertoires in COVID-19. Across the study: Acute and convalescent COVID-19 specimens originated in the United States, Italy and Spain. In each case, the material was cDNA or gDNA derived from T cells, B-cell-depleted T cells, or PBMCs.

This clone was seen more than once but under ten times. The germline gives CDR1 MNHEY, CDR2 SMNVEV (reference sequence). This CDR3 spans 15 amino acids. V was trimmed by 0 bases and J by 2 bases, leaving 9 bases between them. The method was immunoSEQ multiplex PCR; TCRdb's version includes in-frame clones alone and lacks a portion of them. This table has roughly 120,000 clones, 90% appearing once. The source material was peripheral blood. The receptor was derived from a human donor with active COVID-19. The donor label of this sample is uncertain. This sequence joins TRBV27 and TRBJ2-3, with D possibly being TRBD2 (6 bases). CDR3 loop: CASSLSWDSTDTQYF. The CDR3 nucleotides are TGTGCCAGCAGTTTATCTTGGGACTCCACAGATACGCAGTATTTT.